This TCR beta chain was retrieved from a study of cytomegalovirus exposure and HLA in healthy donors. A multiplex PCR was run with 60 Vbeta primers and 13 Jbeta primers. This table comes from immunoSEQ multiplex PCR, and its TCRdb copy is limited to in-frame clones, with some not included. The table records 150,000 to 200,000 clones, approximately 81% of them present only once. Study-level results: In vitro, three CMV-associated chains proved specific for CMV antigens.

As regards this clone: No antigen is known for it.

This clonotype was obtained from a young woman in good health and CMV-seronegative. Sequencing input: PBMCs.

This CDR3 reads CASSPGAGGTLQETQYF. The CDR3 coding sequence is TGTGCCAGCAGCCCGGGGGCGGGAGGGACCCTTCAAGAGACCCAGTACTTC. The chain uses TRBV5-4 and TRBJ2-5, with 9 bases lining up with TRBD2. The CDR3 has 17 residues. Germline V CDR1 and CDR2: SGHNT, YYREEE (reference sequence). V trimming: 4 bases; J trimming: 2 bases; junction bases outside the gene matches: 12.